Listed below are T cell receptor beta chains from one sample, sequenced in a study of T cells in Graves' hyperthyroidism and ophthalmopathy. A single record per CDR3 protein comes from TCRdb applying MiXCR to the multiplex PCR reads. The repertoire holds 300,000 to 450,000 distinct CDR3 sequences, with roughly 13% as singletons. The sequencing sample was made of blood. The receptors come from a man in his thirties or forties with Graves' hyperthyroidism that later progressed to Graves' ophthalmopathy. Each CDR3 is given with its conserved first and last residue. Fields, in order: D gene, J gene, V gene, clone size, CDR3 length, CDR3 protein, CDR3 DNA. D genes are given only for firm matches. Not all rows give a size; the values are once, few, many and, for expanded clones, a class.

D: TRBD1; J: TRBJ1-4; V: TRBV6-1; size: few; length: 12; CDR3: CASSGQGGKLFF; DNA: TGTGCCAGCAGTGGGCAGGGGGGGAAACTGTTTTTT
D: .; J: TRBJ2-7; V: TRBV19; size: .; length: 13; CDR3: CASAPGGLYEQYF; DNA: TGTGCCAGTGCTCCCGGAGGATTATACGAGCAGTACTTC
D: .; J: TRBJ2-1; V: TRBV5-1; size: many; length: 13; CDR3: CASSWPVAGEQFF; DNA: TGCGCCAGCAGCTGGCCCGTTGCTGGTGAGCAGTTCTTC
D: .; J: TRBJ1-1; V: TRBV11-1; size: many; length: 15; CDR3: CASSLGTLKPISAFF; DNA: TGTGCCAGCAGCTTAGGGACCCTAAAGCCGATCTCAGCTTTCTTT
D: TRBD1; J: TRBJ1-5; V: TRBV28; size: few; length: 14; CDR3: CASSQTGEGQPQHF; DNA: TGTGCCAGCAGTCAGACAGGGGAGGGTCAGCCCCAGCATTTT
D: .; J: TRBJ1-5; V: TRBV20-1; size: many; length: 11; CDR3: CSVGSNQPQHF; DNA: TGCAGTGTGGGTAGCAATCAGCCCCAGCATTTT
D: TRBD1; J: TRBJ1-5; V: TRBV20-1; size: many; length: 13; CDR3: CSARETGDQPQHF; DNA: TGCAGTGCTAGAGAGACAGGGGATCAGCCCCAGCATTTT
D: TRBD1; J: TRBJ2-2; V: TRBV10-3; size: .; length: 14; CDR3: CATLDRGNTGELFF; DNA: TGTGCCACCCTGGACAGGGGGAACACCGGGGAGCTGTTTTTT
D: .; J: TRBJ1-4; V: TRBV6-1; size: .; length: 13; CDR3: CASSGVSGEKLFF; DNA: TGTGCCAGCAGTGGGGTTAGCGGTGAAAAACTGTTTTTT
D: .; J: TRBJ2-2; V: TRBV19; size: .; length: 14; CDR3: CASSRSLNTGELFF; DNA: TGTGCCAGTAGCAGAAGTCTGAACACCGGGGAGCTGTTTTTT
D: .; J: TRBJ2-7; V: TRBV5-6; size: few; length: 12; CDR3: CASSIGGFEQYF; DNA: TGTGCCAGCAGTATTGGGGGGTTCGAGCAGTACTTC
D: TRBD2; J: TRBJ2-1; V: TRBV3-1; size: .; length: 15; CDR3: CASSPGGGLYNEQFF; DNA: TGTGCCAGCAGCCCTGGGGGGGGACTCTACAATGAGCAGTTCTTC
D: .; J: TRBJ2-7; V: TRBV7-9; size: many; length: 14; CDR3: CASSLKPGRYEQYF; DNA: TGTGCCAGCAGCTTAAAACCAGGGCGCTACGAGCAGTACTTC
D: TRBD2; J: TRBJ2-7; V: TRBV11-2; size: many; length: 15; CDR3: CASSLAGGTSYEQYF; DNA: TGTGCCAGCAGCTTAGCGGGGGGGACCTCCTACGAGCAGTACTTC
D: .; J: TRBJ1-1; V: TRBV7-6; size: many; length: 13; CDR3: CASMKGSLTEAFF; DNA: TGTGCCAGCATGAAAGGCAGCCTCACTGAAGCTTTCTTT
D: .; J: TRBJ1-3; V: TRBV6-1; size: many; length: 13; CDR3: CASSYLGGNTIYF; DNA: TGTGCCAGCAGTTATTTAGGTGGAAACACCATATATTTT
D: .; J: TRBJ2-3; V: TRBV7-6; size: many; length: 16; CDR3: CASSLVPRTGTDTQYF; DNA: TGTGCCAGCAGCTTAGTTCCAAGGACTGGCACAGATACGCAGTATTTT
D: .; J: TRBJ1-2; V: TRBV28; size: many; length: 12; CDR3: CASSPSRYGYTF; DNA: TGTGCCAGCAGCCCTAGCCGCTATGGCTACACCTTC
D: TRBD2; J: TRBJ2-3; V: TRBV4-1; size: .; length: 16; CDR3: CASSQGLEVIINTQYF; DNA: TGCGCCAGCAGCCAGGGACTAGAAGTAATAATAAATACGCAGTATTTT
D: TRBD1; J: TRBJ1-5; V: TRBV7-2; size: .; length: 15; CDR3: CASSSGTGANQPQHF; DNA: TGTGCCAGCAGCTCCGGGACAGGCGCGAATCAGCCCCAGCATTTT
D: TRBD1; J: TRBJ1-5; V: TRBV10-3; size: few; length: 16; CDR3: CAISESAGGGNQPQHF; DNA: TGTGCCATCAGTGAGTCTGCAGGGGGAGGCAATCAGCCCCAGCATTTT
D: TRBD2; J: TRBJ2-5; V: TRBV12-3/TRBV12-4; size: many; length: 17; CDR3: CASSGTGTSGGEETQYF; DNA: TGTGCCAGCAGTGGGACCGGGACTAGCGGGGGGGAAGAGACCCAGTACTTC
D: .; J: TRBJ1-1; V: TRBV3-1; size: many; length: 13; CDR3: CASSRGAGTEAFF; DNA: TGTGCCAGCAGCCGAGGGGCAGGGACTGAAGCTTTCTTT
D: .; J: TRBJ2-7; V: TRBV5-1; size: many; length: 14; CDR3: CASRRWESSYEQYF; DNA: TGCGCCAGCAGACGTTGGGAATCCTCCTACGAGCAGTACTTC
D: TRBD1; J: TRBJ2-2; V: TRBV7-9; size: .; length: 17; CDR3: CASSSRDSPSGTGELFF; DNA: TGTGCCAGCAGCTCCCGGGACAGTCCCTCCGGGACCGGGGAGCTGTTTTTT
D: .; J: TRBJ1-5; V: TRBV30; size: many; length: 15; CDR3: CAWSVLQGVGQPQHF; DNA: TGTGCCTGGAGTGTCTTGCAGGGTGTCGGTCAGCCCCAGCATTTT
D: TRBD1; J: TRBJ2-7; V: TRBV2; size: many; length: 13; CDR3: CASSRQGAYEQYF; DNA: TGTGCCAGCAGTCGACAGGGAGCCTACGAGCAGTACTTC
D: TRBD1; J: TRBJ2-7; V: TRBV20-1; size: few; length: 15; CDR3: CSAPSGTGGSYEQYF; DNA: TGCAGTGCTCCTTCAGGGACAGGGGGCTCTTACGAGCAGTACTTC
D: .; J: TRBJ1-5; V: TRBV5-6; size: many; length: 14; CDR3: CASSLGGGYQPQHF; DNA: TGTGCCAGCAGCCTCGGGGGGGGATATCAGCCCCAGCATTTT
D: .; J: TRBJ1-1; V: TRBV5-1; size: many; length: 12; CDR3: CASGQPGTEAFF; DNA: TGCGCCAGCGGCCAACCGGGGACCGAAGCTTTCTTT
D: TRBD2; J: TRBJ2-1; V: TRBV12-3/TRBV12-4; size: many; length: 15; CDR3: CAVQGRGGPYNEQFF; DNA: TGTGCCGTGCAGGGGCGGGGGGGTCCCTACAATGAGCAGTTCTTC
D: .; J: TRBJ1-2; V: TRBV30; size: few; length: 13; CDR3: CAWSRDSGAGYTF; DNA: TGTGCCTGGAGCCGGGACTCCGGGGCTGGCTACACCTTC
D: TRBD1; J: TRBJ2-1; V: TRBV27; size: .; length: 15; CDR3: CASSNPGDSYNEQFF; DNA: TGTGCCAGCAGCAACCCCGGGGACAGTTACAATGAGCAGTTCTTC
D: .; J: TRBJ2-3; V: TRBV6-1; size: many; length: 13; CDR3: CASSETPQYTQYF; DNA: TGTGCCAGCAGTGAAACGCCCCAATATACGCAGTATTTT
D: .; J: TRBJ1-3; V: TRBV6-1; size: many; length: 18; CDR3: CASSWRGGTTTSGNTIYF; DNA: TGTGCCAGCAGTTGGCGAGGAGGGACCACTACCTCTGGAAACACCATATATTTT
D: TRBD1; J: TRBJ1-2; V: TRBV7-9; size: .; length: 16; CDR3: CASSLRDRWGAYGYTF; DNA: TGTGCCAGCAGCTTAAGGGACAGGTGGGGTGCCTATGGCTACACCTTC
D: TRBD2; J: TRBJ2-3; V: TRBV3-1; size: .; length: 16; CDR3: CASSRISGGTTDTQYF; DNA: TGTGCCAGCAGCCGAATTAGCGGGGGGACCACAGATACGCAGTATTTT
D: .; J: TRBJ2-7; V: TRBV5-1; size: many; length: 16; CDR3: CASSLLFGTGTGEQYF; DNA: TGCGCCAGCAGCTTGCTTTTTGGGACTGGAACGGGCGAGCAGTACTTC
D: TRBD2; J: TRBJ2-5; V: TRBV28; size: many; length: 15; CDR3: CASSFTGGPQETQYF; DNA: TGTGCCAGCAGTTTTACGGGAGGACCCCAAGAGACCCAGTACTTC
D: .; J: TRBJ2-3; V: TRBV9; size: many; length: 16; CDR3: CASSVAPQGRTDTQYF; DNA: TGTGCCAGCAGCGTAGCCCCACAGGGACGCACAGATACGCAGTATTTT
D: .; J: TRBJ2-7; V: TRBV27; size: many; length: 15; CDR3: CASSLSYGASYEQYF; DNA: TGTGCCAGCAGTTTATCATACGGGGCCTCCTACGAGCAGTACTTC
D: .; J: TRBJ2-3; V: TRBV7-2; size: few; length: 13; CDR3: CASSRGPLNTQYF; DNA: TGTGCCAGCAGCCGCGGGCCCTTAAATACGCAGTATTTT
D: .; J: TRBJ1-5; V: TRBV6-2/TRBV6-3; size: few; length: 14; CDR3: CASSYPRSNQPQHF; DNA: TGTGCCAGCAGTTACCCACGGAGCAATCAGCCCCAGCATTTT
D: .; J: TRBJ2-5; V: TRBV5-1; size: .; length: 15; CDR3: CASSFFGQPRETQYF; DNA: TGCGCCAGCAGCTTTTTTGGACAGCCAAGGGAGACCCAGTACTTC
D: TRBD1; J: TRBJ1-2; V: TRBV18; size: many; length: 14; CDR3: CASSRDSENYGYTF; DNA: TGTGCCAGCTCACGGGACAGTGAAAACTATGGCTACACCTTC
D: .; J: TRBJ1-4; V: TRBV18; size: .; length: 15; CDR3: CASSRQVATNEKLFF; DNA: TGTGCCAGCTCACGACAAGTTGCAACTAATGAAAAACTGTTTTTT
D: .; J: TRBJ1-6; V: TRBV5-5; size: .; length: 17; CDR3: CASSFNPASSYNSPLHF; DNA: TGTGCCAGCAGCTTTAATCCGGCGAGCTCCTATAATTCACCCCTCCACTTT
D: .; J: TRBJ2-7; V: TRBV7-2; size: many; length: 13; CDR3: CASRAVGKNEQYF; DNA: TGTGCCAGCAGAGCGGTCGGTAAGAACGAGCAGTACTTC
D: .; J: TRBJ1-1; V: TRBV25-1; size: few; length: 14; CDR3: CASSERGGGLEAFF; DNA: TGTGCCAGCAGTGAACGGGGAGGGGGACTTGAAGCTTTCTTT
D: TRBD2; J: TRBJ2-4; V: TRBV2; size: many; length: 14; CDR3: CASRRGRHKNIQYF; DNA: TGTGCCAGCAGGCGGGGGAGGCACAAAAACATTCAGTACTTC
D: TRBD1; J: TRBJ1-6; V: TRBV13; size: many; length: 14; CDR3: CASSSLDRGSPLHF; DNA: TGTGCCAGCAGCTCCCTCGACAGGGGTTCACCCCTCCACTTT